Sequencing of this T cell receptor beta chain was carried out in a study of Ad26.COV2.S vaccination and SARS-CoV-2 variants. Germline CDR1 is MNHEY and CDR2 is SVGAGI. The CDR3 is made up of 13 amino acids. Deletions cut 7 bases from V and 2 bases from J, with 9 bases between. The sample's treatment: around 19 received Ad26.COV2.S at low or high dose, single or two shots; about 5 received placebo; per-sample allocation not given. Each sample was drawn 63 days after the first injection (of vaccine or placebo). Measured with immunoSEQ multiplex PCR; TCRdb has only the in-frame clones, and not every one. The data hold 350,000 to 450,000 clones, with about nine tenths observed a single time.

The source material was peripheral blood, sampled in a trial of Ad26.COV2.S vaccine versus placebo. The sequence was obtained from a person between 18 and 65 years old who received the Ad26.COV2.S COVID-19 vaccine or a placebo. The chain recombines TRBV6-5 with TRBJ1-5; D not resolved. This CDR3 reads CASNSPGNQPQHF. The DNA for the CDR3 is TGTGCCAGCAATAGTCCGGGCAATCAGCCCCAGCATTTT.